The 22 T cell receptor beta chains listed next were all sequenced from one sample in a study of blood T cell repertoires in COVID-19. Sequencing was performed with immunoSEQ multiplex PCR; in TCRdb, only in-frame clones are kept and a portion is missing. Of roughly 190,000 clones in the sample, about 88% are singletons; the top ten hold 0.77%. The sample taken for sequencing was PBMCs or T cells enriched from blood (not recorded which). Every receptor here comes from a woman between 18 and 29 years old who had recovered from COVID-19.

The rearrangement joins TRBV28 to TRBJ1-5; TRBD1 matches 7 bases. The CDR3 length is 15 residues. V gave up 8 bases and J gave up 9 bases; unmatched junction bases: 16. Germline V gives CDR1 MDHEN, CDR2 SYDVKM. The CDR3 reads CASCQVGTAPWPQHF. The CDR3 DNA follows: TGTGCCAGCTGCCAGGTAGGGACAGCCCCATGGCCCCAGCATTTT.

The rearrangement joins TRBV5-6 to TRBJ1-6; D is undetermined. The CDR3 runs to 16 residues. Germline assignment: CDR1 SGHDT and CDR2 YYEEEE. V was clipped by 3 bases and J by 0 bases, with 10 bases between them. The CDR3 sequence is CASSYSESSYNSPLHF. The CDR3, as DNA: TGTGCCAGCAGCTATTCAGAAAGCTCCTATAATTCACCCCTCCACTTT.

The gene calls are TRBV27 and TRBJ2-3; maybe TRBD1 (6 bases). Trimming cost V 5 bases and J 4 bases, with 16 bases left between them. Germline CDR1 reads MNHEY; CDR2 reads SMNVEV (reference sequence). This CDR3 region has 15 residues. Here the CDR3 DNA reads TGTGCCAGCAGTCCCAGGGGCTCACCGGCAGATACGCAGTATTTT. Translation gives CASSPRGSPADTQYF.

The genes are TRBV7-8 and TRBJ2-1, with D maybe TRBD1 (6 bases). Per germline, CDR1 SGHVS and CDR2 FQNEAQ. The CDR3 contains 17 residues. V was cut by 6 bases and J by 2 bases, with 20 bases left in between. The CDR3 DNA sequence: TGTGCCAGCAGGCCCCCGCGGTTAGGGGGAGCCTACAATGAGCAGTTCTTC. Its translation is CASRPPRLGGAYNEQFF.

This chain's CDR3 is CASSFQAGGSETQYF. The CDR3 nucleotides are TGTGCCAGCAGCTTTCAAGCGGGAGGATCAGAGACCCAGTACTTC. This chain joins TRBV11-2 and TRBJ2-5; 9 positions match TRBD2. The CDR3 is 15 amino acids. J gave up 4 bases and V 3 bases, and 6 bases lay outside the gene matches. CDR1 is SGHAT, CDR2 FQNNGV, per germline.

This clone turned up a few times. The V gene is TRBV7-9, the J gene TRBJ2-2; no firm D call. V gave up 0 bases and J gave up 6 bases, with 8 bases separating them. The CDR3 totals 14 residues. Germline V CDR1 and CDR2: SEHNR, FQNEAQ (reference sequence). The CDR3 bases are TGTGCCAGCAGCTTAGCCCCCAAGCCCGGGGAGCTGTTTTTT. As protein: CASSLAPKPGELFF. Full variable domain (remainder filled in from reference TRBV7-9 and TRBJ2-2): DTGVSQNPRHKITKRGQNVTFRCDPISEHNRLYWYRQTLGQGPEFLTYFQNEAQLEKSRLLSDRFSAERPKGSFSTLEIQRTEQGDSAMYLCASSLAPKPGELFFGEGSRLTVL.

The rearrangement uses TRBV9 and TRBJ2-7; 11 nucleotides align to TRBD2. The length of the CDR3 is 14 residues. Unmatched junction bases numbered 7, after V lost 9 bases and J lost 2 bases. In germline, CDR1 is SGDLS, CDR2 YYNGEE. Here the CDR3 reads CATELTSGAYEQYF. Written as DNA, the CDR3 is TGTGCCACCGAGTTGACTAGCGGGGCCTACGAGCAGTACTTC. Full variable domain (outside the CDR3, taken from reference TRBV9 and TRBJ2-7): DSGVTQTPKHLITATGQRVTLRCSPRSGDLSVYWYQQSLDQGLQFLIQYYNGEERAKGNILERFSAQQFPDLHSELNLSSLELGDSALYFCATELTSGAYEQYFGPGTRLTVT.

The rearrangement joins TRBV24-1 to TRBJ1-2; no clear D gene. The CDR3 has 12 amino acids. Germline V CDR1 and CDR2: KGHDR, SFDVKD. V lost 9 bases and J 2 bases, leaving 9 bases between the germline ends. The CDR3 DNA follows: TGTGCCACCTCTGGCTCGAACTATGGCTACACCTTC. Translation: CATSGSNYGYTF.

The CDR3 protein is CATSPGQGYYQETQYF. CDR3 in DNA: TGTGCCACCAGCCCGGGACAGGGGTACTACCAAGAGACCCAGTACTTC. The J gene is TRBJ2-5, the V gene TRBV15, with 10 bases matching TRBD1. The trim removed 5 bases at V and 0 bases at J, leaving 6 bases unmatched. Germline V gene data show CDR1 as LNHNV and CDR2 as YYDKDF (reference sequence). CDR3 length equals 16 residues. The full variable domain, its missing parts supplied by reference TRBV15 and TRBJ2-5, is DAMVIQNPRYQVTQFGKPVTLSCSQTLNHNVMYWYQQKSSQAPKLLFHYYDKDFNNEADTPDNFQSRRPNTSFCFLDIRSPGLGDTAMYLCATSPGQGYYQETQYFGPGTRLLVL.

This clone appeared a few times. The V call is TRBV19, the J call TRBJ1-5; 9 bases line up with TRBD1. In germline, CDR1 is LNHDA, CDR2 SQIVND (reference sequence). CDR3 length: 14 residues. Trimming took 6 bases from V and 2 from J; bases not matched to a gene: 2. The CDR3 DNA is TGTGCCAGTAGCCGGGACAGGGGCAATCAGCCCCAGCATTTT. It encodes CASSRDRGNQPQHF.

The chain is built from TRBV7-9 and TRBJ1-1, with D tentatively TRBD1 (5 bases). Trimming shortened V by 2 bases and J by 1 base, and 11 bases separated the two germline ends. The CDR3 extends over 15 amino acids. Germline CDR1 is SEHNR and CDR2 is FQNEAQ (reference sequence). The CDR3 is CASSLPNQGNTEAFF. CDR3 DNA sequence: TGTGCCAGCAGCTTACCAAACCAGGGGAACACTGAAGCTTTCTTT. Full variable domain (rest looked up from reference TRBV7-9 and TRBJ1-1): DTGVSQNPRHKITKRGQNVTFRCDPISEHNRLYWYRQTLGQGPEFLTYFQNEAQLEKSRLLSDRFSAERPKGSFSTLEIQRTEQGDSAMYLCASSLPNQGNTEAFFGQGTRLTVV.

In this sample, this clone turned up once. This sequence joins TRBV20-1 and TRBJ2-3, with TRBD2 matching over 7 bases. The CDR3 length is 15 residues. Germline V lookup: CDR1 DFQATT, CDR2 SNEGSKA (reference sequence). V was pared by 3 bases and J by 7 bases, with 13 bases of the junction left unmatched. The CDR3 DNA follows: TGCAGTGCTAGTTTAGCGAGTAGCGGGTCTTATACGCAGTATTTT. This gives the protein CSASLASSGSYTQYF.

This chain connects TRBV28 to TRBJ1-2; D not resolved. Trimming took off 1 base at V and 4 bases at J, with 4 bases between the two ends. The CDR3 length is 12 residues. CDR1 and CDR2 (germline): MDHEN, SYDVKM. The CDR3 sequence: CASSLSSYGYTF. CDR3 nucleotide sequence: TGTGCCAGCAGTTTATCCTCCTATGGCTACACCTTC.

This clone has a single count. The rearrangement links TRBV5-1 to TRBJ1-1; 7 bases line up with TRBD1. With V trimmed by 4 bases and J by 5 bases, 11 bases remained unmatched. The CDR3 consists of 15 residues. CDR1 is SGHRS, CDR2 YFSETQ, per germline. CDR3 protein: CASSRETGYRTEAFF. CDR3 DNA sequence: TGCGCCAGCAGCCGAGAGACAGGGTATCGTACTGAAGCTTTCTTT. The variable domain in full, completed from reference TRBV5-1 and TRBJ1-1, reads KAGVTQTPRYLIKTRGQQVTLSCSPISGHRSVSWYQQTPGQGLQFLFEYFSETQRNKGNFPGRFSGRQFSNSRSEMNVSTLELGDSALYLCASSRETGYRTEAFFGQGTRLTVV.

V usage is TRBV3-1 (or the pseudogene TRBV3-2) and J usage is TRBJ2-1, with 7 bases that match TRBD2. The germline gives CDR1 LGHDT, CDR2 YNNKEL (reference sequence). V lost 4 bases and J lost 1; bases outside the gene matches: 1. This CDR3 spans 14 amino acids. The CDR3 DNA is TGTGCCAGCAGCCTGGGGGGGTCCTACAATGAGCAGTTCTTC. The encoded protein is CASSLGGSYNEQFF.

This chain joins TRBV5-1 and TRBJ1-2; no firm D call. CDR3 size: 12 residues. Per germline, CDR1 SGHRS and CDR2 YFSETQ. Trimming removed 0 bases from V and 7 bases from J, with 7 bases in between. The CDR3 region has the DNA TGCGCCAGCAGCTTGGGCGGAACTGGCTACACCTTC. Its translation: CASSLGGTGYTF.

V gene TRBV12-5 combines with J gene TRBJ1-5; 8 nucleotides align to TRBD1. The junction had 10 bases not matched to a gene; V was cut back by 5 bases and J by 4 bases. The germline CDR1 and CDR2 sequences are LGHNT and FRNRAP. This CDR3 has 16 amino acids. Here the CDR3 reads CASGPYRTGNNQPQHF. CDR3 nucleotides: TGTGCTAGTGGTCCGTATCGGACAGGGAATAATCAGCCCCAGCATTTT.

The V and J genes are TRBV28 and TRBJ1-2; D gene unclear. CDR1 is MDHEN, CDR2 SYDVKM, per germline. V was trimmed by 5 bases and J by 9 bases, leaving 28 bases between them. This CDR3 is 17 amino acids long. The CDR3 bases are TGTGCCAGCAGTCTACTGGGATTGAGGGAATTCTCTGAAAGCTACACCTTC. It specifies CASSLLGLREFSESYTF.

The chain uses TRBV30 and TRBJ2-7; a possible D gene is TRBD2 (6 bases). Germline V gene lookup returns CDR1 GTSNPN and CDR2 SVGIG (reference sequence). This CDR3 comprises 15 residues. V lost 2 bases to trimming and J lost 0 bases, with 14 bases between them. This chain's CDR3 is CAWSQGLLSSYEQYF. CDR3 in DNA: TGTGCCTGGAGTCAGGGACTCCTGAGCTCCTACGAGCAGTACTTC.

V usage is TRBV5-1 and J usage is TRBJ2-5; TRBD1 aligns across 8 bases. V lost 4 bases to trimming and J lost 4 bases; unmatched junction nucleotides: 9. The germline V gene encodes CDR1 SGHRS and CDR2 YFSETQ. The CDR3 has 15 amino acids. CDR3 nucleotides: TGCGCCAGCAGCAAAGGACAGGGCCTAGGAGAGACCCAGTACTTC. Encoded protein: CASSKGQGLGETQYF.

J is TRBJ2-2 and V is TRBV6-1; D gene unclear. The CDR3 covers 13 residues. Germline V CDR1 and CDR2: MNHNS, SASEGT. V lost 2 bases and J lost 8, with 9 bases in between. DNA of the CDR3: TGTGCCAGCAGTGAAATTCTTTCTGGGGAGCTGTTTTTT. Translating it yields CASSEILSGELFF.

The gene calls are TRBV4-1 and TRBJ2-1; TRBD2 matches at 7 bases. This CDR3 region has 17 residues. Germline CDR1 MGHRA, CDR2 YSYEKL. Unmatched junction bases numbered 8, after V lost 0 bases and J lost 3 bases. The CDR3 sequence is CASSQDLTTSSYNEQFF. As DNA, the CDR3 is TGCGCCAGCAGCCAAGATCTGACGACTAGCAGCTACAATGAGCAGTTCTTC.